The clone carrying this TCR beta chain was counted only a few times. Its antigen is as yet unknown. The data are from a study of response to subunit inactivated influenza vaccine. One entry per CDR3 protein results from TCRdb running MiXCR on the RT-PCR reads. The sample records around 530,000 distinct CDR3 sequences, about 12% being singletons. CDR3 length: 13 residues. V lost 1 base and J lost 5, with 7 bases in between. The germline CDR1 and CDR2 sequences are KGHDR and SFDVKD. Regarding the study as a whole: Researchers suggested that each seasonal influenza vaccination recruits few new T cells.

The rearrangement joins TRBV24-1 to TRBJ1-2, with no clear D. The TCR comes from a man in his fifties who received an inactivated influenza vaccine. The material sequenced was PBMCs from blood, taken on the day of vaccination. CDR3 bases: TGTGCCACCAGTGATTTTAAAGGGTATGGCTACACCTTC. Translated: CATSDFKGYGYTF.